This T cell receptor (beta chain) was sequenced in a study of T cells in localized non-small cell lung cancer. Overall study results and limits: Paired adjacent lung recovered a median around 62 of the top 100 tumor clones.

This clone was picked up a small number of times. The antigen is unknown. The V and J ends lost 4 bases and 6 bases, in that order; junction bases with no gene match: 24. Germline CDR1 KGHSH, CDR2 LQKENI. This CDR3 contains 21 residues. Using immunoSEQ multiplex PCR, the repertoire was profiled, and TCRdb retains in-frame clones only, with some absent. The sample lists 13,000 or so clones; approximately 90% were seen once. The sequence was obtained from a man between 40 and 75 years old with stage III lung adenocarcinoma. The chain couples TRBV18 to TRBJ2-1; 10 nucleotides align to TRBD2. The material sequenced was peripheral blood mononuclear cells, taken before any cancer treatment. The CDR3 DNA is TGTGCCAGCTCACAGAATGCCCGGGGGCTAGCGGGAGTCAACCCTCTCAATGAGCAGTTCTTC. It encodes CASSQNARGLAGVNPLNEQFF.